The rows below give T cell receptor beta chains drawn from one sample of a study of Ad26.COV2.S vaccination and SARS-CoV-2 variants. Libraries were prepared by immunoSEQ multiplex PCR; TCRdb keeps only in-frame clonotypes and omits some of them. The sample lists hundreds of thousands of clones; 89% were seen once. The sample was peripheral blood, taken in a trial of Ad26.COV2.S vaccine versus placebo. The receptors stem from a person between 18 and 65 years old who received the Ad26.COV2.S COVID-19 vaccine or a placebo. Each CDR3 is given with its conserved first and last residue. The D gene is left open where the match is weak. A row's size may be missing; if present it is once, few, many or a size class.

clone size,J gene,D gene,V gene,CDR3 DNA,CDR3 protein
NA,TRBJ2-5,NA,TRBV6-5,TGTGCCAGCAGTTACAGGGGCGCGATATTGGAGACCCAGTACTTC,CASSYRGAILETQYF
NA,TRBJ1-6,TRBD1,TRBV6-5,TGTGCCACTGGGGACAGGGGGAATTCACCCCTCCACTTT,CATGDRGNSPLHF
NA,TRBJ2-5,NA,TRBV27,TGTGCCAGCACCCGTGGTGGGGACTCAGAGACCCAGTACTTC,CASTRGGDSETQYF
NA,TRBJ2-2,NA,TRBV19,TGTGCCAGTAGTATAGTTGGGGACACCGGGGAGCTGTTTTTT,CASSIVGDTGELFF
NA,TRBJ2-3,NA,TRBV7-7,TGTGCCAGCAGCTTAGCTTCGACCACAGATACGCAGTATTTT,CASSLASTTDTQYF
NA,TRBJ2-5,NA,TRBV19,TGTGCCAGTAGTGAACGAGAGACCCAGTACTTC,CASSERETQYF
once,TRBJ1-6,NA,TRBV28,TGTGCCACCGTAGGGGGACCGATTCCTAGCTCCTATAATTCACCCCTCCACTTT,CATVGGPIPSSYNSPLHF
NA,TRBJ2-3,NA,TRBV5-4,TGTGCCAGCAGCCCCGGGGGATACACAGATACGCAGTATTTT,CASSPGGYTDTQYF
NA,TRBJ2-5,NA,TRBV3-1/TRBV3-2,TGTGCCAGCAGCCAAGATTACGGTACTGAGACCCAGTACTTC,CASSQDYGTETQYF
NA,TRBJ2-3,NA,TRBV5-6,TGTGCCAGCAGCTTGACAGAAATACCTAGCACAGATACGCAGTATTTT,CASSLTEIPSTDTQYF
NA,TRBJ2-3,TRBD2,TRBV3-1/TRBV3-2,TGTGCCAGCAGCCAAGATTTGGGACTAGCGGGGTATAGTACAGATACGCAGTATTTT,CASSQDLGLAGYSTDTQYF
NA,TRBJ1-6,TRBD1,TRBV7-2,TGTGCCAGCAGCTTACGGGACAGGGCTTTCGATAATTCACCCCTCCACTTT,CASSLRDRAFDNSPLHF
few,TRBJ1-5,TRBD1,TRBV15,TGTGCCACCAGCAGCGACGACAGGGGATACAATCAGCCCCAGCATTTT,CATSSDDRGYNQPQHF
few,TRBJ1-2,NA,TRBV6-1,TGTGCCAGCAGTGAGAAGGGATCTAACTATGGCTACACCTTC,CASSEKGSNYGYTF
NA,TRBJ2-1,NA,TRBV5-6,TGTGCCAGCAGCTCCGCCCCAGACGGACGTGGTGAGCAGTTCTTC,CASSSAPDGRGEQFF
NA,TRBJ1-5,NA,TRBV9,TGTGCCAGCAGCGCAGCACATAATCAGCCCCAGCATTTT,CASSAAHNQPQHF
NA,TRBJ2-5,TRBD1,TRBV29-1,TGCAGCGTTACACCGGGACAGCAAGAGACCCAGTACTTC,CSVTPGQQETQYF
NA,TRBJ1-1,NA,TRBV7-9,TGTGCCAGCAGCTTATACCAGGGAGACACTGAAGCTTTCTTT,CASSLYQGDTEAFF
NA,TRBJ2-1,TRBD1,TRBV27,TGTGCCAGCAGTGCTACAGGGGGGCCCAATGAGCAGTTCTTC,CASSATGGPNEQFF
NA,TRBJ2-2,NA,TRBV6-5,TGTGCCAGCCACCGGGACACACACACCGGGGAGCTGTTTTTT,CASHRDTHTGELFF
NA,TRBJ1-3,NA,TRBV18,TGTGCCAGCTCACCAAACCCCCCGAGCTCTGGAAACACCATATATTTT,CASSPNPPSSGNTIYF
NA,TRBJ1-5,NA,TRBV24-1,TGTGCCACCAGTGACCCCTCGACAGACAATCAGCCCCAGCATTTT,CATSDPSTDNQPQHF
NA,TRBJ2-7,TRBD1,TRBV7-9,TGTGCCAGCAGCTTAGGGACAGGGTCCTACGAGCAGTACTTC,CASSLGTGSYEQYF
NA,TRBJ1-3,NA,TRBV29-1,TGCAGCGCCATATCAGTCTCTGGAAACACCATATATTTT,CSAISVSGNTIYF
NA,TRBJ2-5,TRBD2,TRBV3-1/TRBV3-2,TGTGCCAGCAGCCCCGGGACTAGCGGACAAGAGACCCAGTACTTC,CASSPGTSGQETQYF
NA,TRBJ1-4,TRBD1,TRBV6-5,TGTGCCAGCACCTCCTTTTCGGCAGGGGGGGGAAAACTGTTTTTT,CASTSFSAGGGKLFF
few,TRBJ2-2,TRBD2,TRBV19,TGTGCCGGACGGCCAAGTAGCGGGGCGAACACCGGGGAGCTGTTTTTT,CAGRPSSGANTGELFF
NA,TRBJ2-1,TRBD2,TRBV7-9,TGTGCCAGCAGCTCCTTAGCGGGAACCTACAATGAGCAGTTCTTC,CASSSLAGTYNEQFF
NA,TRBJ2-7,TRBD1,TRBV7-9,TGTGCCAGCAGACCCGACAGGGACGAGCAGTACTTC,CASRPDRDEQYF
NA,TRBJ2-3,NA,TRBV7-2,TGTGCCAGCAGCCCCAGGACTGCCGTGGGAGATACGCAGTATTTT,CASSPRTAVGDTQYF
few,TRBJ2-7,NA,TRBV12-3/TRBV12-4,TGTGCCAGCAGTTTAGACAGCTCCTACGAGCAGTACTTC,CASSLDSSYEQYF
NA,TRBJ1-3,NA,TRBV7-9,TGTGCCAGCAACCTGGGGGCGGGCCCAGCTGGAAACACCATATATTTT,CASNLGAGPAGNTIYF
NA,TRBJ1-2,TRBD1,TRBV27,TGTGCCAGCAGTTTGACAGGGGGCCTCTATGGCTACACCTTC,CASSLTGGLYGYTF
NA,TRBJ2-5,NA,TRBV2,TGTGCCAGCAGTCCTCAAGAGACCCAGTACTTC,CASSPQETQYF
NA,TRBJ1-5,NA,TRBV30,TGTGCCTGGAGTCAGGTAGATAGCAATCAGCCCCAGCATTTT,CAWSQVDSNQPQHF
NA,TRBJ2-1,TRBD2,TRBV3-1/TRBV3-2,TGTGCCAGCAGCCTCCCGGGACTAGCGCACAATGAGCAGTTCTTC,CASSLPGLAHNEQFF
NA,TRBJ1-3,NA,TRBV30,TGTGCCTGGAGGCCCCCACCTGGAAACACCATATATTTT,CAWRPPPGNTIYF
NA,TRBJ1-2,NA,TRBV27,TGTGCCAGCAGTTATACGGGGGAAGTAGAATATGGCTACACCTTC,CASSYTGEVEYGYTF
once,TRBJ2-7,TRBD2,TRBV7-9,TGTGCCAGCAGCTTAGGGGCAGGGAGGGTACACGAGCAGTACTTC,CASSLGAGRVHEQYF
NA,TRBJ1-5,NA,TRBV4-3,TGCGCCAGCAGCCAATCAGTCAATCAGCCCCAGCATTTT,CASSQSVNQPQHF
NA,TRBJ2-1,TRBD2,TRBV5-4,TGTGCCAGCAGCTTGGGCGGGGGGCCCCCCGGCAATGAGCAGTTCTTC,CASSLGGGPPGNEQFF
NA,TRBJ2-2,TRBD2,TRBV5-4,TGTGCCAGCAGCAGCGGGAGGGCGGCCGGGGAGCTGTTTTTT,CASSSGRAAGELFF
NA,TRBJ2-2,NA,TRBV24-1,TGTGCCACTCAGGGGCAGTTCAACACCGGGGAGCTGTTTTTT,CATQGQFNTGELFF
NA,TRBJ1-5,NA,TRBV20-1,TGCAGTGCTAGTTCCGGGGGGCGTAGACAGCCCCAGCATTTT,CSASSGGRRQPQHF
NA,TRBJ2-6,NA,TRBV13,TGTGCCAGCAGCTCCCAGCTGGGGGCCAACGTCCTGACTTTC,CASSSQLGANVLTF
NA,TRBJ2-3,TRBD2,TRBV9,TGTGCCAGCAGCGTACTCCCAGCGGGGGGGCAAGATACGCAGTATTTT,CASSVLPAGGQDTQYF
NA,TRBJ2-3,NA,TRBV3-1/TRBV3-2,TGTGCCAGCGGCCCTCGGGGGGCGGATACGCAGTATTTT,CASGPRGADTQYF
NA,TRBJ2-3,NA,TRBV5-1,TGCGCCAGCACGCTGGCAGATACGCAGTATTTT,CASTLADTQYF
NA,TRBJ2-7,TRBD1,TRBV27,TGTGCCAGCAGTCACAGGGGAATCCACGAGCAGTACTTC,CASSHRGIHEQYF
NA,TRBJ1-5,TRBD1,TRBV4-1,TGCGCCAGCAGCCAAGATCTGAGGGGGCGAAGCAATCAGCCCCAGCATTTT,CASSQDLRGRSNQPQHF
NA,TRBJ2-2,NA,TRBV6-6,TGTGCCAGCACCAAAGACATCCAGTACACCGGGGAGCTGTTTTTT,CASTKDIQYTGELFF
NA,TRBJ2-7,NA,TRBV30,TGTGCCTGGAGTGTAGGCGGGCCCGCCTACGAGCAGTACTTC,CAWSVGGPAYEQYF
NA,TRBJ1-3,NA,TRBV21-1,TGTGCCAGCTTCCCGGTAGGGACAGGGGGCACGGAACGCTACTCTGGAAACACCATATATTTT,CASFPVGTGGTERYSGNTIYF
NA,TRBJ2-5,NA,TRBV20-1,TGCAGTGTACAGGAGGGAGAGACCCAGTACTTC,CSVQEGETQYF
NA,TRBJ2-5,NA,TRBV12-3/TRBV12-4,TGTGCCAGCAGTTTGGGCGTTGCGACCCAGTACTTC,CASSLGVATQYF
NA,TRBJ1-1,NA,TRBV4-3,TGCGCCAGCAGCTCCTCAGAGTTCGCTGAAGCTTTCTTT,CASSSSEFAEAFF
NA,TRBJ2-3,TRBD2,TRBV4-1,TGCGCCAGCAGCCAAGACTATTTGCTCGGGAGGACCACAGATACGCAGTATTTT,CASSQDYLLGRTTDTQYF